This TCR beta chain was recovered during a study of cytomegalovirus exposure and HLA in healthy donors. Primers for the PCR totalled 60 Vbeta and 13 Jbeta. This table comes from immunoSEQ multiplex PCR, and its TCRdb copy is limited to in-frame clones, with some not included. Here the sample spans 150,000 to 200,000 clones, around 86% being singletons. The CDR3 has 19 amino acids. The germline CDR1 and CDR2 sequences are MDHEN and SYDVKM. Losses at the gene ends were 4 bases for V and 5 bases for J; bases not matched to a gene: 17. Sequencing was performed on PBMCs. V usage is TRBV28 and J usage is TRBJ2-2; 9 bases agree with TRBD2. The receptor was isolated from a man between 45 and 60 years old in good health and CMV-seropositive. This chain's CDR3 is CASSSLAGIVGGGTGELFF. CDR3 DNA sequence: TGTGCCAGCAGTTCTCTAGCGGGAATCGTCGGTGGTGGGACCGGGGAGCTGTTTTTT.